The 5 T cell receptor beta chains in this list originate from one sample, sequenced in a study of T cells in localized non-small cell lung cancer. Some clones are missing from TCRdb's copy, which holds only in-frame ones; the method was immunoSEQ multiplex PCR. The sample lists nearly 35,000 clones, approximately 90% occurring once. The specimen comprised peripheral blood mononuclear cells, sampled before any cancer treatment. Receptors originate from an older female donor with stage II lung adenocarcinoma.

This chain connects TRBV7-9 to TRBJ1-1; D gene uncertain. V was clipped by 0 bases and J by 5 bases, with 13 bases between them. Germline CDR1 is SEHNR and CDR2 is FQNEAQ (reference sequence). This CDR3 comprises 15 residues. Written as DNA, the CDR3 is TGTGCCAGCAGCTTAGCGTATGGGGAAGGGACTGAAGCTTTCTTT. As protein: CASSLAYGEGTEAFF.

V and J are TRBV19 and TRBJ1-6; D possibly corresponds to TRBD1 (5 bases). Germline V gene sequence: CDR1 LNHDA, CDR2 SQIVND (reference sequence). The CDR3 is 16 residues long. Trimming left V 6 bases short and J 0 bases short, with 12 bases between. The DNA for the CDR3 is TGTGCCAGTAGGGAAACAGGAGGCTCCTATAATTCACCCCTCCACTTT. Its protein product is CASRETGGSYNSPLHF.

This chain uses TRBV27 with TRBJ2-7, with D unresolved. In germline, CDR1 is MNHEY, CDR2 SMNVEV (reference sequence). V lost 0 bases and J lost 0, with 3 bases in between. The CDR3 loop spans 13 amino acids. CDR3 bases: TGTGCCAGCAGTTTATCCGTCTCCTACGAGCAGTACTTC. Translation gives CASSLSVSYEQYF.

This sequence joins TRBV5-8 and TRBJ2-1; perhaps TRBD2 as D (6 bases). The CDR3 loop spans 17 amino acids. CDR1 is SGHTS, CDR2 YDEGEE, per germline. Trimming removed 1 base at V and 0 bases at J, with 14 bases between. The CDR3 spells CASSLYGSFSSYNEQFF. CDR3 nucleotide sequence: TGTGCCAGCAGCTTGTACGGGAGCTTCAGCTCCTACAATGAGCAGTTCTTC.

V usage is TRBV10-3 and J usage is TRBJ1-1; D is uncertain. V shed 7 bases and J shed 2 bases, with 11 bases lying between them. This CDR3 contains 13 residues. The V gene's germline CDR1 is ENHRY and CDR2 SYGVKD. CDR3 nucleotide sequence: TGTGCCATCAAAGGAGGGCCCAACACTGAAGCTTTCTTT. Translated: CAIKGGPNTEAFF.